This record covers a single T cell receptor (beta chain). V dropped 1 base and J dropped 5 bases, with 15 bases sitting between them. Germline V CDR1 and CDR2: MGHRA, YSYEKL. CDR3 length: 15 amino acids. TCRdb itself ran the 5' RACE reads through MiXCR, one entry per CDR3 protein. The table has about 110,000 distinct CDR3 sequences, roughly 12% seen once; the top ten hold approximately 4%. The sample originates from a study of early T cells in non-severe SARS-CoV-2 infection. The receptor was derived from an adult who was a healthcare worker with PCR-confirmed SARS-CoV-2 infection or an uninfected control (not recorded which). V gene TRBV4-1 combines with J gene TRBJ2-7; the D gene could be TRBD1 or TRBD2 (5 bases each). Sequences were derived from whole blood, sampled at baseline. CDR3 region: CASSQVPGPWDEQYF. CDR3 in DNA: TGCGCCAGCAGCCAAGTGCCGGGACCTTGGGACGAGCAGTACTTC.